This TCR beta chain is from a study of T cells in Graves' hyperthyroidism and ophthalmopathy. What was amplified from RNA transcripts were TCR beta CDR3 regions. The HTBI set primed first-round TCR CDR3 RT-PCR. TCRdb re-derived calls from the multiplex PCR reads in MiXCR, one entry per CDR3 protein. The data show a few hundred thousand distinct CDR3 sequences, with 40% to 55% seen just once and 44% held by the top ten. This clonotype was counted a few times. Orbital computed tomography and thyroid ultrasound, together with serum TRAb and thyroxine and clinical symptoms, were used for diagnoses. The CDR3 runs 13 residues. Germline V lookup: CDR1 SGHTA, CDR2 FQGTGA. J gave up 7 bases and V 5 bases, and 6 bases lay outside the gene matches.

The clonotype was recovered from an adult woman with Graves' disease, either hyperthyroidism or ophthalmopathy (not recorded which). Sequencing was performed on peripheral blood or thyroid tissue (not recorded which). The rearrangement links TRBV7-3 to TRBJ2-5; 8 bases map to TRBD1. DNA of the CDR3: TGTGCCAGCAGCGTTGCCGACAGGGGGACCCAGTACTTC. This encodes CASSVADRGTQYF.